This T cell receptor (beta chain) was obtained from a study of T cell responses to AZD1222 COVID-19 vaccine. Findings and limits, study-wide: Repertoire sampling was restricted to post-peak T cell response timepoints. Nearly half of spike-specific TCRs reportedly target variant regions that are unmutated in the B.1.351 and B.1.1.7 variants.

TCRdb's copy holds only in-frame clones and misses some; the assay was immunoSEQ multiplex PCR. This table has some 110,000 clones, around 90% appearing once. Germline V gene data show CDR1 as LNHDA and CDR2 as SQIVND (reference sequence). V was trimmed by 0 bases and J by 12 bases, leaving 10 bases between them. The CDR3 consists of 12 residues. Pooling covered second doses at about 4 or about 12 weeks. A note on this clone: The antigen remains undetermined.

The sequence derives from an adult who received the AZD1222 COVID-19 vaccine. Here the sequenced sample was peripheral blood, taken 28 days after the second AZD1222 dose. This chain uses TRBV19 with TRBJ2-3, with D tentatively TRBD1 (6 bases). In nucleotides, the CDR3 is TGTGCCAGTAGTATAGAAGGACAGACACAGTATTTT. This encodes CASSIEGQTQYF.